The entry that follows covers one TCR beta chain sequence. What it binds is unknown. This sample is part of a study of cytomegalovirus exposure and HLA in healthy donors. Study-level points and caveats: Later analysis showed most CMV-associated TCR beta chains appearing HLA-restricted. As a later analysis showed, several of the most significant clusters appeared to be linked to common viral pathogens. Rare TCR sequences dominated, though some public TCRs recurred in many donors.

CDR1 is LGHNA and CDR2 is YNFKEQ in the germline V gene. The CDR3 totals 12 residues. V shed 4 bases and J shed 11 bases, with 14 bases lying between them. The PCR contained 60 Vbeta and 13 Jbeta primers. The assay was immunoSEQ multiplex PCR, and TCRdb's table has in-frame clones only and misses some. The top ten clones hold approximately 6% of a sample with about 190,000 clones, about four fifths of them seen once. The sample consisted of PBMCs. The chain is built from TRBV4-2 and TRBJ2-5, with D possibly being TRBD2 (5 bases). The receptor comes from a woman aged 25 to 39 in good health and CMV-seropositive. The CDR3, as DNA: TGTGCCAGCAGCCGAGAGGCGGGTGAGCAGTACTTC. The encoded protein is CASSREAGEQYF.